Shown below are 9 T cell receptor beta chains from a single sample sequenced in a study of blood T cell repertoires in COVID-19. The method was immunoSEQ multiplex PCR; TCRdb's version includes in-frame clones alone and lacks a portion of them. The sample records approximately 94,000 clones, approximately 87% being singletons. The sequenced sample was peripheral blood. These receptors all stem from a human donor in a cohort sampled during active COVID-19.

This clone was counted only a few times. The chain is built from TRBV2 and TRBJ2-7; D is unresolved. V lost 2 bases and J 2 bases, leaving 4 bases between the germline ends. CDR3 length: 12 residues. Germline V gene lookup returns CDR1 SNHLY and CDR2 FYNNEI. The CDR3 protein is CASSESPYEQYF. CDR3 sequence (DNA): TGTGCCAGCAGTGAAAGCCCCTACGAGCAGTACTTC.

The chain carries TRBV5-4 and TRBJ2-7; 13 bases match TRBD2. After removal of 4 bases from V and 2 bases from J, the junction contained 3 bases not matched to a gene. Looked up from germline, CDR1 is SGHNT and CDR2 is YYREEE (reference sequence). This CDR3 region has 15 residues. The CDR3 nucleotides read TGTGCCAGCAGCATACTAGCGGGAGGGCCCTACGAGCAGTACTTC. Translation gives CASSILAGGPYEQYF.

The chain is built from TRBV24-1 and TRBJ2-7, with D possibly matching TRBD1 (5 bases). V shed 4 bases and J shed 2 bases, with 11 bases lying between them. CDR3 length: 14 residues. Germline CDR1 KGHDR, CDR2 SFDVKD. The CDR3 is CATSEGAPPYEQYF. DNA of the CDR3: TGTGCCACCAGTGAAGGGGCGCCCCCCTACGAGCAGTACTTC.

The V gene is TRBV5-1, the J gene TRBJ2-4; possibly TRBD2 for D (6 bases). Germline-derived CDR1 and CDR2 are SGHRS and YFSETQ. The CDR3 is made up of 16 amino acids. V was pared by 0 bases and J by 4 bases, with 14 bases between. The CDR3 nucleotides read TGCGCCAGCAGCTTGGGGGACGGAGGGTCAAAAAACATTCAGTACTTC. Its protein product is CASSLGDGGSKNIQYF.

This chain joins TRBV6-2 or TRBV6-3 and TRBJ2-1; D gene ambiguous. CDR1 and CDR2 (germline): MNHEY, SVGEGT. V was pared by 5 bases and J by 4 bases, with 15 bases between. The CDR3 spans 15 residues. Here the CDR3 DNA reads TGTGCCAGCAGTCGTTACAATAGCCCATACAATGAGCAGTTCTTC. This sequence encodes CASSRYNSPYNEQFF.

The V gene is TRBV18, the J gene TRBJ1-1; TRBD1 is a possible D gene (5 bases). CDR1 KGHSH and CDR2 LQKENI come from the germline V gene. The CDR3 consists of 14 residues. V dropped 2 bases and J dropped 3 bases, with 10 bases sitting between them. Written as DNA, the CDR3 is TGTGCCAGCTCACCAGGGGGGAGGGACACTGAAGCTTTCTTT. Translating gives CASSPGGRDTEAFF. Based on the CDR3 plus reference TRBV18 and TRBJ1-1, the full variable domain is NAGVMQNPRHLVRRRGQEARLRCSPMKGHSHVYWYRQLPEEGLKFMVYLQKENIIDESGMPKERFSAEFPKEGPSILRIQQVVRGDSAAYFCASSPGGRDTEAFFGQGTRLTVV.

The rearrangement uses TRBV5-1 and TRBJ2-3; D gene ambiguous. CDR1 is SGHRS and CDR2 is YFSETQ in the germline V gene. This CDR3 spans 12 amino acids. Deletions cut 7 bases from V and 0 bases from J, with 6 bases between. This chain's CDR3 is CASSQSTDTQYF. The CDR3 DNA is TGCGCCAGCTCCCAGAGCACAGATACGCAGTATTTT.

This clone occurred once. The J gene is TRBJ2-4, the V gene TRBV30; 9 positions match TRBD1. The CDR3 length is 15 residues. With 3 bases clipped from V and 6 bases from J, the junction kept 9 bases outside the gene matches. Germline-derived CDR1 and CDR2 are GTSNPN and SVGIG (reference sequence). The CDR3: CAWSPKDRGANIQYF. In DNA form, the CDR3 reads TGTGCCTGGAGCCCGAAGGACAGGGGTGCAAACATTCAGTACTTC.

The chain employs TRBV7-2 and TRBJ1-4; tentatively, D is TRBD1 (5 bases). The germline CDR1 and CDR2 sequences are SGHTA and FQGNSA. This CDR3 contains 14 residues. Between the trimmed V and J ends, which lost 5 bases and 7 bases, there was a span of 14 bases. CDR3 protein: CASSPMQGLEKLFF. As DNA, the CDR3 is TGTGCCAGCAGCCCCATGCAGGGTCTTGAAAAACTGTTTTTT.